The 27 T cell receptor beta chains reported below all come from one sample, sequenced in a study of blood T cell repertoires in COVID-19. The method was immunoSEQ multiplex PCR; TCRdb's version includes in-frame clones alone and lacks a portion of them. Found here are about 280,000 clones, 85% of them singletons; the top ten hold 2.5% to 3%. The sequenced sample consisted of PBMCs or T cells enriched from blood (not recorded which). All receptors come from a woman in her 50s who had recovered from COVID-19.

This chain's CDR3 is CASSPEGQGGEQYF. DNA for the CDR3: TGTGCCAGCTCACCAGAGGGACAGGGAGGCGAGCAGTACTTC. The chain links TRBV18 to TRBJ2-7; 9 bases align to TRBD1. Per the germline V gene, CDR1 is KGHSH and CDR2 is LQKENI. The CDR3 loop spans 14 amino acids. Trimming removed 2 bases from V and 6 bases from J; junction bases left unmatched: 5.

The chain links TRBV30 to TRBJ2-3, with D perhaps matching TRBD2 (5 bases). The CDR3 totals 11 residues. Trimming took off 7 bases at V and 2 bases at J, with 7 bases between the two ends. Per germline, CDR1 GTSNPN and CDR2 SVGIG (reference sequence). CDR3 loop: CASDSTDTQYF. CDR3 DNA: TGTGCCTCGGACTCCACAGATACGCAGTATTTT. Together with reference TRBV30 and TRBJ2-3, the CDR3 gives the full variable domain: SQTIHQWPATLVQPVGSPLSLECTVEGTSNPNLYWYRQAAGRGLQLLFYSVGIGQISSEVPQNLSASRPQDRQFILSSKKLLLSDSGFYLCASDSTDTQYFGPGTRLTVL.

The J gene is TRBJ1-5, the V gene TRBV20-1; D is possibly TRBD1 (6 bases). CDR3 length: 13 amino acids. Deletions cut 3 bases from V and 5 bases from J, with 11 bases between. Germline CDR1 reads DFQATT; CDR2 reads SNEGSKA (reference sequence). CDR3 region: CSASGGGDQPQHF. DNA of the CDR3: TGCAGTGCTAGTGGAGGGGGAGATCAGCCCCAGCATTTT.

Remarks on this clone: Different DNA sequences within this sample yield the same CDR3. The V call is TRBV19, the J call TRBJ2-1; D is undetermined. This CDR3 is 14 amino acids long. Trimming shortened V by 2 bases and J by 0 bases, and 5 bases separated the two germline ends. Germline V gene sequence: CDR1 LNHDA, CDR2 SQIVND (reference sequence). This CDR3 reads CASSILSSYNEQFF. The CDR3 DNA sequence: TGTGCCAGTAGTATACTAAGCTCCTACAATGAGCAGTTCTTC.

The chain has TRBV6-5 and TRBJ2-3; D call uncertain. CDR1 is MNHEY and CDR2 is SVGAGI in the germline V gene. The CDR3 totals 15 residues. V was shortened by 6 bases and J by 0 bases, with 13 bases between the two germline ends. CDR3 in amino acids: CASSREVSSTDTQYF. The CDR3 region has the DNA TGTGCCAGCAGCCGAGAAGTGTCTAGCACAGATACGCAGTATTTT.

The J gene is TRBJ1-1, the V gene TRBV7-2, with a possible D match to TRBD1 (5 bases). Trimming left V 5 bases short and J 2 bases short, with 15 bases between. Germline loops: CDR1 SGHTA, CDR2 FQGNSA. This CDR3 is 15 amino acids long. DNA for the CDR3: TGTGCCAGCAGCCCATGGCAGGGAAGAAACACTGAAGCTTTCTTT. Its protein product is CASSPWQGRNTEAFF.

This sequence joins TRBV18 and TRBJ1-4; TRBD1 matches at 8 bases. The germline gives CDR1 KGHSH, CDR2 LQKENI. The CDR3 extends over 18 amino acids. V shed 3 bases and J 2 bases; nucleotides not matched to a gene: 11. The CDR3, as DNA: TGTGCCAGCTCACCTCGCTCTCTACAGGGGGGGACTAATGAAAAACTGTTTTTT. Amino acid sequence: CASSPRSLQGGTNEKLFF.

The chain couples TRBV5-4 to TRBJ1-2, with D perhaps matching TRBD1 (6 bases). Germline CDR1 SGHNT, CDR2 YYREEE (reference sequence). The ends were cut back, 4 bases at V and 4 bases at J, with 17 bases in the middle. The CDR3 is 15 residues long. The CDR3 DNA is TGTGCCAGCAGCCTCAACAGGGATCGGACCTATGGCTACACCTTC. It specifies CASSLNRDRTYGYTF.

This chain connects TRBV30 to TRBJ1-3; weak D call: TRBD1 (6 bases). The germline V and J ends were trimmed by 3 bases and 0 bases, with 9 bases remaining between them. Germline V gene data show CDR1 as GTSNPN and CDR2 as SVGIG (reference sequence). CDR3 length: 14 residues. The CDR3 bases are TGTGCCTGGAGCAGGGGTTTCTCTGGAAACACCATATATTTT. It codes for CAWSRGFSGNTIYF.

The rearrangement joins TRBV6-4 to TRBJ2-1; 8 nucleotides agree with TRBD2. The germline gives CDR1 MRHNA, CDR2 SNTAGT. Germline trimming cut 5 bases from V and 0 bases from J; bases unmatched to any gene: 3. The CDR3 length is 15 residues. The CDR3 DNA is TGTGCCAGCAGTTCCGGGACTAGCTCCTACAATGAGCAGTTCTTC. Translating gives CASSSGTSSYNEQFF.

As DNA, the CDR3 is TGTGCCAGCAGCCAGCATGGGACAGGGGGCGTAGATACGCAGTATTTT. Residues: CASSQHGTGGVDTQYF. V gene TRBV7-6 combines with J gene TRBJ2-3, with TRBD1 matching 12 bases. V lost 5 bases, J lost 5 bases, and 8 bases stayed unmatched. The germline V gene encodes CDR1 SGHVS and CDR2 FNYEAQ. This CDR3 region has 16 residues.

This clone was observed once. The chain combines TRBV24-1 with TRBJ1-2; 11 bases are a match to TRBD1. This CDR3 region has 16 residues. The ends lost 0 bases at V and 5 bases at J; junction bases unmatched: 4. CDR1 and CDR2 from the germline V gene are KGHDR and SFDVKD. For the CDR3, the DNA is TGTGCCACCAGTGATTTGGGGACAGGGGGAACTTATGGCTACACCTTC. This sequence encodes CATSDLGTGGTYGYTF.

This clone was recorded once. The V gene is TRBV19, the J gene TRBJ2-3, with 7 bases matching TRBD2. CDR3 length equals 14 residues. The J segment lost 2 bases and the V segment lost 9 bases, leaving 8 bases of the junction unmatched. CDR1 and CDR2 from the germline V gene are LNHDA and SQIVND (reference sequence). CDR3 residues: CASARRGTTDTQYF. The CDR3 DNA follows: TGTGCCAGCGCGAGGCGGGGGACCACAGATACGCAGTATTTT. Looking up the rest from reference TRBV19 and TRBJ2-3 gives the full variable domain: DGGITQSPKYLFRKEGQNVTLSCEQNLNHDAMYWYRQDPGQGLRLIYYSQIVNDFQKGDIAEGYSVSREKKESFPLTVTSAQKNPTAFYLCASARRGTTDTQYFGPGTRLTVL.

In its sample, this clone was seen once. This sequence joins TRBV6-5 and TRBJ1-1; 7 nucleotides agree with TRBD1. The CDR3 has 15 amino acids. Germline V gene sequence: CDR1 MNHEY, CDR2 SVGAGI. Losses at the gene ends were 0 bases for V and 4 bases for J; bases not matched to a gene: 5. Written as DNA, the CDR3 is TGTGCCAGCAGTTACTCGACAGGGAGTGTCACTGAAGCTTTCTTT. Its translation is CASSYSTGSVTEAFF.

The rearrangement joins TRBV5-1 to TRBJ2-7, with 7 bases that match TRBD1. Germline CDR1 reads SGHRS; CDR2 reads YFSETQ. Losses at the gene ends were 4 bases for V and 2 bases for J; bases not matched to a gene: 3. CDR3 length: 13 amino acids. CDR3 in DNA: TGCGCCAGCAGCCGGGACAGTCCCTACGAGCAGTACTTC. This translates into CASSRDSPYEQYF.

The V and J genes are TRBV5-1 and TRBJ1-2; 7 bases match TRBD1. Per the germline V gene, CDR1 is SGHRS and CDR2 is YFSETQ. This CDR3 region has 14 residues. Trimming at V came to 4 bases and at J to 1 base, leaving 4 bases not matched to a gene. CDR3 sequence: CASSEGALNYGYTF. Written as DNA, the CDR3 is TGCGCCAGCAGCGAGGGGGCGCTTAACTATGGCTACACCTTC.

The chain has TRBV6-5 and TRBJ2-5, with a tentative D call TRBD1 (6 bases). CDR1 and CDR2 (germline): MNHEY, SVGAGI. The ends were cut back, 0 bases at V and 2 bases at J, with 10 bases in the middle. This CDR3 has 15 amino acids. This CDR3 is CASSYSQGGQETQYF. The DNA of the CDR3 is TGTGCCAGCAGTTACTCACAGGGTGGGCAAGAGACCCAGTACTTC.

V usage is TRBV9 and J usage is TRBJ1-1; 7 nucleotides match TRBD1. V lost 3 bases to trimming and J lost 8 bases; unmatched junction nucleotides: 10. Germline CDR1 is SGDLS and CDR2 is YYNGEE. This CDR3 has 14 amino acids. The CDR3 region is CASSARQGGIEAFF. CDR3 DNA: TGTGCCAGCAGCGCCAGACAGGGTGGGATCGAAGCTTTCTTT.

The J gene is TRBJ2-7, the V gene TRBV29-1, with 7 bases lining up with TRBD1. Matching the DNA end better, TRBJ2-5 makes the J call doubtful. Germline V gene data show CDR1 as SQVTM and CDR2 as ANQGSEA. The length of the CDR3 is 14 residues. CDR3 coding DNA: TGCAGCGCAGCGGAAGGGGGCTACCAAGAGACCCAGTACTTC. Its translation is CSAAEGGYQETQYF.

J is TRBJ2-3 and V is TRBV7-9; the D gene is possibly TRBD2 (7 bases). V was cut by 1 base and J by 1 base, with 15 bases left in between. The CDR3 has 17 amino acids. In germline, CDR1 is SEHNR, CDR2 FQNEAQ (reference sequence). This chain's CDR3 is CASSLGSAGARTDTQYF. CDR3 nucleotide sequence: TGTGCCAGCAGCTTAGGGTCGGCGGGGGCACGCACAGATACGCAGTATTTT.

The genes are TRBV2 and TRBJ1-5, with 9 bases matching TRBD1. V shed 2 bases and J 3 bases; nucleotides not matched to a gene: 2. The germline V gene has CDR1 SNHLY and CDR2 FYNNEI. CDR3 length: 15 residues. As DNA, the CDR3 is TGTGCCAGCAGTGAATGGACAGGGGACAATCAGCCCCAGCATTTT. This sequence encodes CASSEWTGDNQPQHF.

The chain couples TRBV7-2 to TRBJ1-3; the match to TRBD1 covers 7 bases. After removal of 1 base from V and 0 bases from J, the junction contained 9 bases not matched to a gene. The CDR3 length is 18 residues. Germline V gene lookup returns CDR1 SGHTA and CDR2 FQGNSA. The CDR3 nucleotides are TGTGCCAGCAGCTTAGGCGGGACAGTAATCACCTCTGGAAACACCATATATTTT. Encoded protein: CASSLGGTVITSGNTIYF.

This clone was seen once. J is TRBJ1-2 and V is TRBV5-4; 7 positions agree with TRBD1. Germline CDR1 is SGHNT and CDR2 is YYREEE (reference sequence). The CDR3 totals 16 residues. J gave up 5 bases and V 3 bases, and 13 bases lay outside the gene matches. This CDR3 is CASSSGRREGAYGYTF. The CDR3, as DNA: TGTGCCAGCAGCTCTGGCAGGCGAGAGGGGGCTTATGGCTACACCTTC.

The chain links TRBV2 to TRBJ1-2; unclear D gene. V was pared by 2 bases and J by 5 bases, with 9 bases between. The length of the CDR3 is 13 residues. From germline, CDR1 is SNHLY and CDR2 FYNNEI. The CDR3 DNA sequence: TGTGCCAGCAGTGAATCGTTCCCTTATGGCTACACCTTC. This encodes CASSESFPYGYTF.

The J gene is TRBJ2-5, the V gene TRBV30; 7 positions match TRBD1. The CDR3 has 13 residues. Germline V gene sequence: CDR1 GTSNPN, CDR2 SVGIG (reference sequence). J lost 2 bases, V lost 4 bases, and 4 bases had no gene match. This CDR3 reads CAWTRQGQETQYF. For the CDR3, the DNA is TGTGCCTGGACTCGACAGGGTCAAGAGACCCAGTACTTC.

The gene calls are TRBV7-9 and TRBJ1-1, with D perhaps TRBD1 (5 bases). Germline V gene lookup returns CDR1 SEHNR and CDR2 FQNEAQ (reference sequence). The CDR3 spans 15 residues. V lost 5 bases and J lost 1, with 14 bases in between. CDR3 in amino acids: CASSRAGGANTEAFF. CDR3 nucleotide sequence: TGTGCCAGCAGCCGAGCGGGAGGGGCGAACACTGAAGCTTTCTTT.

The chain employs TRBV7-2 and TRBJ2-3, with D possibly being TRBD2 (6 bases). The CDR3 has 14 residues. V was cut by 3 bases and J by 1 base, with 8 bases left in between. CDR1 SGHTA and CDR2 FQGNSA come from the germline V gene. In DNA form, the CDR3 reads TGTGCCAGCAGCTTCGCTAGCGGCACAGATACGCAGTATTTT. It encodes CASSFASGTDTQYF.